These T cell receptor beta chains were read from a single sample in a study of identical twins. TCRdb itself ran the 5' RACE reads through MiXCR, one entry per CDR3 protein. The sample yields about 340,000 distinct CDR3 sequences, about 9% seen once. The specimen sequenced was naive T cells sorted from blood. These receptors all stem from a woman aged 45 to 65 in good health. The CDR3 runs from the conserved cysteine through the conserved F or W. A D gene is named only where the DNA matches it firmly. Only part of the rows carry a size: once, few, many, or a class if the clone is expanded.

>many|TRBJ1-2|TRBV10-3|13|-
TGTGCCATCAGTGAGTCCAAAGGCTATGGCTACACCTTC
CAISESKGYGYTF
>-|TRBJ2-3|TRBV20-1|14|-
TGCAGTGCAGGGCTCGTAGTCTCGGGAGATACGCAGTATTTT
CSAGLVVSGDTQYF
>many|TRBJ2-3|TRBV7-2|17|-
TGTGCCAGCAGCTTAAACCCCCGACTAGTCCCCGCAGATACGCAGTATTTT
CASSLNPRLVPADTQYF
>few|TRBJ2-5|TRBV20-1|14|TRBD2
TGCAGTGCTTCGTATCTAGCGGGAAGTGAGACCCAGTACTTC
CSASYLAGSETQYF
>few|TRBJ2-7|TRBV5-1|15|-
TGCGCCAGCAGCTGGACGGACGCCAGCTCCTACGAGCAGTACTTC
CASSWTDASSYEQYF
>few|TRBJ1-4|TRBV5-1|13|-
TGCGCCAGCAGCTCAGGGCCTAATGAAAAACTGTTTTTT
CASSSGPNEKLFF
>many|TRBJ2-3|TRBV9|14|-
TGTGCCAGCAGCGTAGCTCACAGCACAGATACGCAGTATTTT
CASSVAHSTDTQYF
>many|TRBJ2-1|TRBV12-3/TRBV12-4|14|TRBD2
TGTGCCAGCACCTATAGCGGGAGGGGCAATGAGCAGTTCTTC
CASTYSGRGNEQFF
>many|TRBJ2-1|TRBV29-1|14|-
TGCAGCGTTGGAAAGACCCGAACTGGGGATGAGCAGTTCTTC
CSVGKTRTGDEQFF
>few|TRBJ2-5|TRBV5-1|17|-
TGCGCCAGCAGCTTGTACGGGCGGAGTAGCGGTCAAGAGACCCAGTACTTC
CASSLYGRSSGQETQYF
>-|TRBJ1-1|TRBV12-3/TRBV12-4|14|-
TGTGCCAGCAGGCTCGGGACATCGAACACTGAAGCTTTCTTT
CASRLGTSNTEAFF
>few|TRBJ2-7|TRBV4-1|13|TRBD1
TGCGCCAGCAGCCACCAGGGGGCCTACGAGCAGTACTTC
CASSHQGAYEQYF
>-|TRBJ1-6|TRBV30|13|-
TGTGCCTGGACCGTGGTAGAAGGTTCACCCCTCCACTTT
CAWTVVEGSPLHF
>-|TRBJ2-2|TRBV7-9|9|-
TGTGCCACGACCGGGGAGCTGTTTTTT
CATTGELFF
>-|TRBJ1-1|TRBV5-1|15|-
TGCGCCAGCAGCACCGGACAGTTGATGAACACTGAAGCTTTCTTT
CASSTGQLMNTEAFF
>few|TRBJ2-3|TRBV4-1|15|-
TGCGCCAGCAGCTCTAAACTAGGTTCAAGAGATACGCAGTATTTT
CASSSKLGSRDTQYF
>many|TRBJ2-3|TRBV29-1|12|-
TGCAGCGTTGGGCAGGGACCGGATACGCAGTATTTT
CSVGQGPDTQYF
>-|TRBJ2-2|TRBV12-3/TRBV12-4|15|-
TGTGCCAGCACAATGATCATGACAGGCACCGGGGAGCTGTTTTTT
CASTMIMTGTGELFF
>few|TRBJ2-5|TRBV15|18|TRBD2
TGTGCCACCAGCAGAGATAGGCTAGCGGGAGAGGTCGGAGAGACCCAGTACTTC
CATSRDRLAGEVGETQYF
>many|TRBJ2-1|TRBV27|11|-
TGTGCCAGCAACTCAGGGGTGGTGCAGTTCTTC
CASNSGVVQFF
>-|TRBJ2-1|TRBV5-6|14|TRBD2
TGTGCCAGCAGCTTCGGATCGGGAGGCTATGAGCAGTTCTTC
CASSFGSGGYEQFF
>few|TRBJ2-3|TRBV5-1|15|-
TGCGCCAGCAGCTTGGCGGCAGGGCGCACAGATACGCAGTATTTT
CASSLAAGRTDTQYF
>-|TRBJ2-1|TRBV19|16|-
TGTGCCAGTACCACAGCCCCGGGACGCCACTACAATGAGCAGTTCTTC
CASTTAPGRHYNEQFF
>few|TRBJ1-5|TRBV5-1|15|TRBD1
TGCGCCAGCAGCTTGGAACCAGGGGGCAACCAGCCCCAGCATTTT
CASSLEPGGNQPQHF
>-|TRBJ2-7|TRBV29-1|12|TRBD1
TGCAGCGTTCGGGACAGCGTCTACGAGCAGTACTTC
CSVRDSVYEQYF
>many|TRBJ2-3|TRBV12-3/TRBV12-4|14|TRBD1
TGTGCCAGCATCAAGGACAGGGGTACAGATACGCAGTATTTT
CASIKDRGTDTQYF
>-|TRBJ1-1|TRBV6-6|13|-
TGTGCCAGTGTAGACAGGCCCAACACTGAAGCTTTCTTT
CASVDRPNTEAFF
>many|TRBJ1-5|TRBV12-3/TRBV12-4|13|-
TGTGCCAGCAGAGACAGTGCCAATCAGCCCCAGCATTTT
CASRDSANQPQHF
>many|TRBJ2-7|TRBV6-1|16|-
TGTGCCAGCAGTGGTACTCTACGGGGGGCCGGGGACGAGCAGTACTTC
CASSGTLRGAGDEQYF